Below, 17 T cell receptor beta chains from the same sample are listed, as sequenced in a study of blood T cells in healthy people across ages. The authors ran a second PCR of about 7 to 12 cycles using a sample-barcoded 5' primer and a J-beta primer mix. TCRdb re-called the 5' RACE reads through MiXCR, storing one row per CDR3 protein. This sample has about 800,000 distinct CDR3 sequences, with 25% found just once. These records were also assigned to another study, of T cells of mothers and their children.

Sequences were obtained from blood. These receptor sequences come from a boy younger than 18 in good health.

The chain carries TRBV24-1 and TRBJ2-1; the match to TRBD2 covers 8 bases. Germline-derived CDR1 and CDR2 are KGHDR and SFDVKD. V shed 0 bases, J shed 5 bases, and the junction held 2 bases outside the gene matches. The CDR3 contains 15 residues. CDR3 sequence reads: CATSDLGTRNNEQFF. Written as DNA, the CDR3 is TGTGCCACCAGTGATTTGGGGACTAGGAACAATGAGCAGTTCTTC.

This clonotype appeared a few times. Relative to the germline gene, one junction end is altered; a read error may explain this. V usage is TRBV20-1 and J usage is TRBJ1-2; D remains ambiguous. Germline V lookup: CDR1 DFQATT, CDR2 SNEGSKA (reference sequence). This CDR3 is built from 11 residues. In DNA, the CDR3 is TGCAGTGCTAGAGATCTGAGGGCGGCATTCTTC. This gives the protein CSARDLRAAFF.

The DNA of the CDR3 is TGTGCCAGCAGCAAAGACATCGGGGTCCCCAGCTCCTACGAGCAGTACTTC. Translation gives CASSKDIGVPSSYEQYF. This chain connects TRBV21-1 to TRBJ2-7; the table gives TRBD1 as D, unverified against the DNA. TRBV21-1 is assigned pseudogene status. The CDR3 contains 17 residues.

Within the sample, this clonotype is medium-sized (0.01 to 0.1%). This chain uses TRBV7-8 with TRBJ2-7; D not certain. Germline lookup yields CDR1 SGHVS and CDR2 FQNEAQ. V gave up 1 base and J gave up 5 bases, with 12 bases separating them. CDR3 size: 14 residues. The CDR3 reads CASSLGGRLNEQYF. CDR3 sequence (DNA): TGTGCCAGCAGCTTAGGGGGAAGGCTCAACGAGCAGTACTTC.

The chain employs TRBV7-8 and TRBJ1-5, with TRBD1 matching 8 bases. Germline trimming cut 4 bases from V and 5 bases from J; bases unmatched to any gene: 10. The CDR3 covers 16 residues. The germline CDR1 and CDR2 sequences are SGHVS and FQNEAQ. CDR3 region: CASSSGDRWNHQPQHF. The CDR3 DNA follows: TGTGCCAGCAGCTCAGGGGACAGGTGGAATCATCAGCCCCAGCATTTT. Full variable domain (remainder filled in from reference TRBV7-8 and TRBJ1-5): GAGVSQSPRYKVAKRGQDVALRCDPISGHVSLFWYQQALGQGPEFLTYFQNEAQLDKSGLPSDRFFAERPEGSVSTLKIQRTQQEDSAVYLCASSSGDRWNHQPQHFGDGTRLSIL.

J is TRBJ1-4 and V is TRBV20-1; D is possibly TRBD1 (6 bases). Per germline, CDR1 DFQATT and CDR2 SNEGSKA (reference sequence). This CDR3 has 13 amino acids. V shed 5 bases and J shed 8 bases, with 15 bases lying between them. Here the CDR3 reads CSAPDRGEEKLFF. The CDR3 coding sequence is TGCAGTGCTCCGGACAGAGGGGAAGAAAAACTGTTTTTT.

In its sample, this clonotype was seen a few times. This chain joins TRBV27 and TRBJ1-2; D gene unclear. The V end lost 8 bases, the J end lost 4 bases, and 17 bases lay between the germline ends. The CDR3 contains 14 residues. Germline assignment: CDR1 MNHEY and CDR2 SMNVEV (reference sequence). The CDR3 DNA is TGTGCCAGCGGCCTGGGAGGGTACGGCTATGGCTACACCTTC. Its protein is CASGLGGYGYGYTF.

This clonotype was detected ten times or more. V and J are TRBV9 and TRBJ2-7; no clear D. Per the germline V gene, CDR1 is SGDLS and CDR2 is YYNGEE. V was trimmed by 0 bases and J by 2 bases, leaving 9 bases between them. The CDR3 spans 14 residues. CDR3 protein: CASSVVGSPYEQYF. The CDR3, as DNA: TGTGCCAGCAGCGTAGTTGGGTCCCCCTACGAGCAGTACTTC.

This clonotype was detected only a few times. The rearrangement links TRBV29-1 to TRBJ1-2; D perhaps matches TRBD1 (6 bases). Germline CDR1 SQVTM, CDR2 ANQGSEA. There are 12 residues in the CDR3. Trimming pared 6 bases from V and 8 bases from J, leaving 16 bases between. The CDR3 protein is CSVHAGGGGYTF. The CDR3 nucleotides are TGCAGCGTCCACGCGGGCGGGGGCGGCTACACCTTC.

The rearrangement uses TRBV27 and TRBJ1-1; TRBD1 matches 8 bases. The V gene's germline CDR1 is MNHEY and CDR2 SMNVEV (reference sequence). V shed 6 bases and J 4 bases; nucleotides not matched to a gene: 7. The CDR3 runs 14 residues. The CDR3 loop reads CASRAGGRGTEAFF. CDR3 coding DNA: TGTGCCAGCAGGGCAGGGGGCCGGGGCACTGAAGCTTTCTTT.

V and J are TRBV10-3 and TRBJ2-3, with unresolved D. The CDR3 totals 14 residues. Germline V gene lookup returns CDR1 ENHRY and CDR2 SYGVKD. Trimming shortened V by 4 bases and J by 6 bases, and 14 bases separated the two germline ends. In nucleotides, the CDR3 is TGTGCCATCAGTGTGGAGTCTATAGGCGATACGCAGTATTTT. This codes for CAISVESIGDTQYF.

This clonotype has only a few counts. The chain has TRBV6-5 and TRBJ2-5, with 7 bases lining up with TRBD1. This CDR3 has 15 amino acids. V trimming: 5 bases; J trimming: 7 bases; junction bases outside the gene matches: 13. CDR1 and CDR2 from the germline V gene are MNHEY and SVGAGI. In DNA form, the CDR3 reads TGTGCCAGCAGTAGCGACAGGGTTTTATTCGGGACCCAGTACTTC. It encodes CASSSDRVLFGTQYF.

This clonotype was counted many times. The V gene is TRBV7-2, the J gene TRBJ2-7; D ambiguous. V gave up 5 bases and J gave up 9 bases, with 11 bases separating them. The length of the CDR3 is 11 residues. Germline V CDR1 and CDR2: SGHTA, FQGNSA. The CDR3 nucleotides read TGTGCCAGCAGCCAAAACCTTGGGCAGTACTTC. Translated, it gives CASSQNLGQYF.

This chain links TRBV6-6 with TRBJ2-5; no definite D call. The length of the CDR3 is 13 residues. Trimming cost V 2 bases and J 8 bases, with 12 bases left between them. CDR1 and CDR2 from the germline V gene are MNHNY and SVGAGI (reference sequence). CDR3 amino acids: CASSYLPKITQYF. In DNA form, the CDR3 reads TGTGCCAGCAGTTACCTGCCTAAGATAACCCAGTACTTC.

V gene TRBV29-1 combines with J gene TRBJ1-2; the D is unclear. The CDR3 contains 14 residues. V lost 5 bases and J 1 base, leaving 14 bases between the germline ends. Per the germline V gene, CDR1 is SQVTM and CDR2 is ANQGSEA. CDR3 sequence: CSVSGPGLNYGYTF. The CDR3 DNA reads as TGCAGCGTTTCGGGCCCCGGGCTTAACTATGGCTACACCTTC.

The V gene is TRBV20-1, the J gene TRBJ1-1; no definite D call. The CDR3 has 13 amino acids. Germline loops: CDR1 DFQATT, CDR2 SNEGSKA (reference sequence). The ends were cut back, 5 bases at V and 3 bases at J, with 13 bases in the middle. DNA of the CDR3: TGCAGTGCTCCAAGGGAGTTGGACACTGAAGCTTTCTTT. Its protein product is CSAPRELDTEAFF.

For this clonotype: Since the CDR3 does not end with the conserved phenylalanine or tryptophan, this likely comes from a read error. The chain couples TRBV29-1 to TRBJ1-1; D gene ambiguous. V was cut by 4 bases and J by 0 bases, with 9 bases left in between. The V gene's germline CDR1 is SQVTM and CDR2 ANQGSEA. This CDR3 is built from 13 residues. DNA for the CDR3: TGCAGCGTTGTACGGCAGATGAACACTGAAGCTTTCTAT. The encoded protein is CSVVRQMNTEAFY.